One and the same sample provided the 6 T cell receptor beta chains below, sequenced in a study of technical replicates of blood from a few donors. Repertoires were generated with immunoSEQ multiplex PCR, while TCRdb's copy carries only in-frame clones and drops some. The repertoire holds 55,000 to 75,000 clones, with about 87% as singletons. Sample: PBMCs. The receptors originated from a human donor in good health. Some clones in this sample may be carry-over from other donors' samples.

The V and J genes are TRBV7-3 and TRBJ1-1; no reliable D call. Trimming took off 3 bases at V and 3 bases at J, with 8 bases between the two ends. Germline loops: CDR1 SGHTA, CDR2 FQGTGA. This CDR3 spans 13 amino acids. As DNA, the CDR3 is TGTGCCAGCAGCTTTAAGAGGGACACTGAAGCTTTCTTT. This codes for CASSFKRDTEAFF.

J is TRBJ1-6 and V is TRBV6-4; 10 nucleotides align to TRBD1. This CDR3 comprises 16 residues. Germline loops: CDR1 MRHNA, CDR2 SNTAGT. V shed 2 bases and J 8 bases; nucleotides not matched to a gene: 6. The CDR3 is CASSDRAGTGDSPLHF. Written as DNA, the CDR3 is TGTGCCAGCAGTGACAGGGCCGGGACAGGGGATTCACCCCTCCACTTT.

The J gene is TRBJ2-1, the V gene TRBV9; 10 bases are a match to TRBD1. Germline-derived CDR1 and CDR2 are SGDLS and YYNGEE. The CDR3 extends over 15 amino acids. V was clipped by 3 bases and J by 6 bases; unmatched bases: 6. In DNA, the CDR3 is TGTGCCAGCAGCGCAATAGGGACAGGGGTCAATGAGCAGTTCTTC. Translated: CASSAIGTGVNEQFF.

The genes are TRBV13 and TRBJ1-4; TRBD1 aligns across 7 bases. With V trimmed by 6 bases and J by 6 bases, 10 bases remained unmatched. CDR1 PRHDT and CDR2 FYEKMQ come from the germline V gene (reference sequence). CDR3 length equals 15 residues. The CDR3 DNA follows: TGTGCCAGCAGGCTCACAGGGGCTGAAGATGAAAAACTGTTTTTT. It encodes CASRLTGAEDEKLFF.

The rearrangement links TRBV20-1 to TRBJ2-7; tentative D call: TRBD2 (6 bases). CDR1 is DFQATT and CDR2 is SNEGSKA in the germline V gene (reference sequence). V was shortened by 6 bases and J by 4 bases, with 10 bases between the two germline ends. The CDR3 consists of 11 residues. CDR3 region: CSATSSYEQYF. CDR3 coding DNA: TGCAGTGCAACTAGCTCATACGAGCAGTACTTC.

The chain couples TRBV4-2 to TRBJ2-1, with 11 positions matching TRBD2. Per germline, CDR1 LGHNA and CDR2 YNFKEQ. This CDR3 is built from 19 residues. J was trimmed by 0 bases and V by 4 bases; bases with no gene match: 11. DNA of the CDR3: TGTGCCAGCAGCCCAGTCGGGCTAGCGGGAGGCCTCTCCTACAATGAGCAGTTCTTC. Its protein is CASSPVGLAGGLSYNEQFF.